This TCR beta chain comes out of a study of spatial heterogeneity in lung cancer. In the study overall: Alpha-chain sequences were consistently detected in smaller numbers than beta-chain sequences. A unique TCR and UMI combination showed up more than ten times in raw reads, on average. Study-wide points: There were more appearances of ubiquitous expanded tumor TCRs in blood at resection than at follow-up.

Documented time point: sample taken at primary tumor resection. No cells were sorted before sequencing. The whole RNA sequenced was extracted from tumor, nontumor lung or frozen PBMC. In germline, CDR1 is SGDLS, CDR2 YYNGEE. CDR3 length: 13 residues. The ends were cut back, 2 bases at V and 2 bases at J, with 2 bases in the middle. This clonotype was detected ten times or more. Its antigen is currently unknown. Each TCR cDNA molecule carried a unique molecular identifier. One entry per CDR3 protein, called by TCRdb with MiXCR from the 5' RACE reads. The sample holds about 38,000 distinct CDR3 sequences, roughly 5.6% seen once.

This material consisted of PBMCs, taken at surgery. The rearrangement uses TRBV9 and TRBJ1-6; D gene ambiguous. This sequence originates from a female donor with early-stage non-small cell lung cancer. This CDR3 reads CASSVTYNSPLHF. CDR3 nucleotide sequence: TGTGCCAGCAGCGTCACCTATAATTCACCCCTCCACTTT.